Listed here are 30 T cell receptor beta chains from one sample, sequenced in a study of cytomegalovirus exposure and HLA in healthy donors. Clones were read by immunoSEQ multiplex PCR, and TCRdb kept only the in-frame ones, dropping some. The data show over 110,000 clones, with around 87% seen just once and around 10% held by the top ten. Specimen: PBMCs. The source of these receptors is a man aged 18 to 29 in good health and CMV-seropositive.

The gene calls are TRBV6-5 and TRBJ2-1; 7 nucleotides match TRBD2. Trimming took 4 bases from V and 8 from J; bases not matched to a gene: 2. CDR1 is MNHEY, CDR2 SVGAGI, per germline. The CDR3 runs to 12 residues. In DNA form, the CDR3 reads TGTGCCAGCAGTTCCCGGGGGGATGAGCAGTTCTTC. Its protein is CASSSRGDEQFF.

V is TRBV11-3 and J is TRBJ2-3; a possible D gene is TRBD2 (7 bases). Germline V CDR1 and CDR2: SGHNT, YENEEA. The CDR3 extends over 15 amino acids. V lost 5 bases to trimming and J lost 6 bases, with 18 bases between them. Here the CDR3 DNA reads TGTGCCAGCAGCCTGAGGGGGGGCTCGTCGGATACGCAGTATTTT. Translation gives CASSLRGGSSDTQYF.

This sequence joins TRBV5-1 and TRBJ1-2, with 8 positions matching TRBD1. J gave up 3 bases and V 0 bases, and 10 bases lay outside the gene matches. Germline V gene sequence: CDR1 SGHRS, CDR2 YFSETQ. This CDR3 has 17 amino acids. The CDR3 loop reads CASSLGTGWGPDYGYTF. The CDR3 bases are TGCGCCAGCAGCTTGGGGACAGGGTGGGGTCCTGACTATGGCTACACCTTC.

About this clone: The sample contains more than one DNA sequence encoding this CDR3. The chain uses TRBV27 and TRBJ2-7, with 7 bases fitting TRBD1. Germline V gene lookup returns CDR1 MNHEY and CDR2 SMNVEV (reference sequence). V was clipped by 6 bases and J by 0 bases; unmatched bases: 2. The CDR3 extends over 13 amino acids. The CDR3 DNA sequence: TGTGCCAGCAGAAGACAGGGCTCCTACGAGCAGTACTTC. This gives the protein CASRRQGSYEQYF.

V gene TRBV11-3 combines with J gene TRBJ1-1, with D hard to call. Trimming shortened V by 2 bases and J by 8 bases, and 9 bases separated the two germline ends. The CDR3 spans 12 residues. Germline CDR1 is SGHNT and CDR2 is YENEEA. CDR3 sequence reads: CASSLRSGEAFF. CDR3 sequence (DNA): TGTGCCAGCAGCTTAAGGTCAGGAGAAGCTTTCTTT. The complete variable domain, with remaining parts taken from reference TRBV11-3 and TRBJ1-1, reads EAGVVQSPRYKIIEKKQPVAFWCNPISGHNTLYWYLQNLGQGPELLIRYENEEAVDDSQLPKDRFSAERLKGVDSTLKIQPAELGDSAVYLCASSLRSGEAFFGQGTRLTVV.

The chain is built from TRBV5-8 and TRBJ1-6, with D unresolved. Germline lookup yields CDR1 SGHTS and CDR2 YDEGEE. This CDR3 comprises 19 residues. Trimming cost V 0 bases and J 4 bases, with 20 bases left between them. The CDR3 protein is CASSLVRAAGSSYNSPLHF. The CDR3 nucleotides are TGTGCCAGCAGCTTGGTACGGGCAGCGGGGTCATCTTATAATTCACCCCTCCACTTT.

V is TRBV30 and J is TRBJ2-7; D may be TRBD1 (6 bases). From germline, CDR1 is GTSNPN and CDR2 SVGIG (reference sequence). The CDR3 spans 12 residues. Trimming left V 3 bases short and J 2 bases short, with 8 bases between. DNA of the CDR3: TGTGCCTGGAGCGGGGACACCTACGAGCAGTACTTC. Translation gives CAWSGDTYEQYF.

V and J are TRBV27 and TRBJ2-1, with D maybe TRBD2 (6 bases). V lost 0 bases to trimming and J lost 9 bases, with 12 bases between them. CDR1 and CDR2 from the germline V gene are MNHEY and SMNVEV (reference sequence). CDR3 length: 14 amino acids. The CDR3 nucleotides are TGTGCCAGCAGTTTATCGCGGGGAAACTTTGAGCAGTTCTTC. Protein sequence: CASSLSRGNFEQFF.

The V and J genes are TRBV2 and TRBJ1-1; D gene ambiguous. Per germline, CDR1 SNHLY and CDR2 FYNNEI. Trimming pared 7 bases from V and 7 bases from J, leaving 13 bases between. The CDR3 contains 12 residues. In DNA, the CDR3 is TGTGCCAGCAAGGCAGGAACCTTTGAAGCTTTCTTT. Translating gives CASKAGTFEAFF.

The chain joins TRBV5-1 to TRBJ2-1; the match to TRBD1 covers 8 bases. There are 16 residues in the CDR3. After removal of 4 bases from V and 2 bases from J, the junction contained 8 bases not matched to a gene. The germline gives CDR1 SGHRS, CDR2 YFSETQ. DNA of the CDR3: TGCGCCAGCAGCCAGCCGGACAGGGCCACCTACAATGAGCAGTTCTTC. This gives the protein CASSQPDRATYNEQFF.

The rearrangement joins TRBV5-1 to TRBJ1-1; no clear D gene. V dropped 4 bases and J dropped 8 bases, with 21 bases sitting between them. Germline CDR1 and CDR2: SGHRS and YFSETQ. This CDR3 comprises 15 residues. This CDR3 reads CASSGHLVEAREAFF. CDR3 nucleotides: TGCGCCAGCAGCGGGCATTTGGTGGAGGCGAGAGAAGCTTTCTTT.

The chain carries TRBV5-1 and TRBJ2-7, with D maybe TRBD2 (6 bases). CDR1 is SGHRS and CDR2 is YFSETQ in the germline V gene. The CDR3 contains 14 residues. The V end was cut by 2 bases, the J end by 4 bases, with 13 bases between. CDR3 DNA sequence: TGCGCCAGCAGCTTCGGGGCGGGGAAGTACGAGCAGTACTTC. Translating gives CASSFGAGKYEQYF.

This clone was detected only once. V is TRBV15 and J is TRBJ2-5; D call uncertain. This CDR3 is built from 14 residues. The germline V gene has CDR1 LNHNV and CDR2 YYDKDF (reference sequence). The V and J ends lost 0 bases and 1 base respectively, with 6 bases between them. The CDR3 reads CATSRDYSQETQYF. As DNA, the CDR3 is TGTGCCACCAGCAGAGATTACAGCCAAGAGACCCAGTACTTC.

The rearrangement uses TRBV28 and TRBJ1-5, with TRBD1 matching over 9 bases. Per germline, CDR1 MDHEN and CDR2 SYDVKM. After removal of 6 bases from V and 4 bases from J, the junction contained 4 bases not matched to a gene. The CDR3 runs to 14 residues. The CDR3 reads CASRTGGGNQPQHF. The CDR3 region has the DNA TGTGCCAGCAGAACAGGGGGCGGGAATCAGCCCCAGCATTTT.

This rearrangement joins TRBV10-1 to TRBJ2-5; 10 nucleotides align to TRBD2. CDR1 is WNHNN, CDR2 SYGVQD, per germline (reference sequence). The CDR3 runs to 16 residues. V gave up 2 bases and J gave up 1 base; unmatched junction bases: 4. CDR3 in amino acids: CASSEDSGGIQETQYF. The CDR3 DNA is TGCGCCAGCAGTGAGGATAGCGGGGGGATCCAAGAGACCCAGTACTTC.

CDR3 bases: TGCGCCAGCAGCTTGAGCCCTGCGGAGGTCGCGGAGAACTATGGCTACACCTTC. Its translation: CASSLSPAEVAENYGYTF. The genes are TRBV5-1 and TRBJ1-2, with D unclear. The germline gives CDR1 SGHRS, CDR2 YFSETQ. The germline V and J ends were trimmed by 1 base and 2 bases, with 21 bases remaining between them. The CDR3 spans 18 residues.

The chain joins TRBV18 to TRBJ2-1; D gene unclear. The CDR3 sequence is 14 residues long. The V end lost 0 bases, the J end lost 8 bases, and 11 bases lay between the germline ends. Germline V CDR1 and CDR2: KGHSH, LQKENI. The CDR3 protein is CASSPPSPADEQFF. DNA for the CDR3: TGTGCCAGCTCACCACCATCTCCCGCGGATGAGCAGTTCTTC.

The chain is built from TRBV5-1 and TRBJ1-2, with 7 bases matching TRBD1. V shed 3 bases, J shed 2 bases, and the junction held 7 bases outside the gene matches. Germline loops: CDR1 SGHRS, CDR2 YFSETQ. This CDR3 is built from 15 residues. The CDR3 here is CASSSVGQANYGYTF. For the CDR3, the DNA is TGCGCCAGCAGCTCGGTCGGACAGGCCAACTATGGCTACACCTTC.

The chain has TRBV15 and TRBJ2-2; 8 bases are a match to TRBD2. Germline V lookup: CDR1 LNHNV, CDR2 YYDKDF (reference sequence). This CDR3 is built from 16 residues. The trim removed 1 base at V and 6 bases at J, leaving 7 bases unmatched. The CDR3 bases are TGTGCCACCAGCAGAGGCAGCGGGGGAGGGTCCGGGGAGCTGTTTTTT. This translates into CATSRGSGGGSGELFF.

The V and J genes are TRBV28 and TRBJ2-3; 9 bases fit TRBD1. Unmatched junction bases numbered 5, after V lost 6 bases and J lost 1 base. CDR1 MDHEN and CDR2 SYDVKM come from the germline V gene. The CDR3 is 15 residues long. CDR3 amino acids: CASSTGGVGTDTQYF. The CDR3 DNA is TGTGCCAGCAGCACAGGGGGCGTTGGCACAGATACGCAGTATTTT. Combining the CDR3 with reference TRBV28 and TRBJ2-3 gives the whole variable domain DVKVTQSSRYLVKRTGEKVFLECVQDMDHENMFWYRQDPGLGLRLIYFSYDVKMKEKGDIPEGYSVSREKKERFSLILESASTNQTSMYLCASSTGGVGTDTQYFGPGTRLTVL.

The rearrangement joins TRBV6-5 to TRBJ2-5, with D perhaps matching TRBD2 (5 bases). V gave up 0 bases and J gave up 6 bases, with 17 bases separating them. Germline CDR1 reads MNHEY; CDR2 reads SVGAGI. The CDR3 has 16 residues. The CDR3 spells CASSYSRAPLAKTQYF. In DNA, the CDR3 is TGTGCCAGCAGTTACTCGAGGGCACCCCTTGCGAAGACCCAGTACTTC.

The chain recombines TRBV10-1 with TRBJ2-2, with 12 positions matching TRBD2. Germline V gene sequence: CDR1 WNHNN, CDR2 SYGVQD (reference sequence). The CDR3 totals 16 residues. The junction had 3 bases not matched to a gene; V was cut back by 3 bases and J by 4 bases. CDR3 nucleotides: TGCGCCAGCAGTGAAACTAGCGGGAGGTTCACCGGGGAGCTGTTTTTT. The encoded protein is CASSETSGRFTGELFF.

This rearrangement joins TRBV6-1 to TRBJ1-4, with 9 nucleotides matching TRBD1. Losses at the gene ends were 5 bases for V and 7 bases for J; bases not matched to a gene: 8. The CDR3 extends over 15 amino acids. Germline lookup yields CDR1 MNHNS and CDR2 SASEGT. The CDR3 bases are TGTGCCAGCAGTCGGGGACAGGGCGGGGGTGAAAAACTGTTTTTT. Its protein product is CASSRGQGGGEKLFF.

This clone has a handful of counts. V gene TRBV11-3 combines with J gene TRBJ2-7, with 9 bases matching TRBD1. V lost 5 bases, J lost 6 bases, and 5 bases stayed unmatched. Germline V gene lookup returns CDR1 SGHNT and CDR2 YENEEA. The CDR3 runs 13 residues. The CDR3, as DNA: TGTGCCAGCAGCGCGGACAGGGGTGGCGAGCAGTACTTC. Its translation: CASSADRGGEQYF. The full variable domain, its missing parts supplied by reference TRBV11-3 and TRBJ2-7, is EAGVVQSPRYKIIEKKQPVAFWCNPISGHNTLYWYLQNLGQGPELLIRYENEEAVDDSQLPKDRFSAERLKGVDSTLKIQPAELGDSAVYLCASSADRGGEQYFGPGTRLTVT.

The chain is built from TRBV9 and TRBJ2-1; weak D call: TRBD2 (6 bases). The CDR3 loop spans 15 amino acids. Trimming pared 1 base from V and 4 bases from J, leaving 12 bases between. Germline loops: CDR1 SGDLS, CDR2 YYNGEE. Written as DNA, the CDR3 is TGTGCCAGCAGCGTATTAGCGGAGTTTTACAATGAGCAGTTCTTC. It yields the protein CASSVLAEFYNEQFF.

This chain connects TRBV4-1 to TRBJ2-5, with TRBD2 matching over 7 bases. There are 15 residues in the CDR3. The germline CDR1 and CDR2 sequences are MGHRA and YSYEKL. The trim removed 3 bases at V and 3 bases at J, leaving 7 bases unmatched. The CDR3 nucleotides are TGCGCCAGCAGCCAGGGGGGTGGGAGGGAAGAGACCCAGTACTTC. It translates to CASSQGGGREETQYF.

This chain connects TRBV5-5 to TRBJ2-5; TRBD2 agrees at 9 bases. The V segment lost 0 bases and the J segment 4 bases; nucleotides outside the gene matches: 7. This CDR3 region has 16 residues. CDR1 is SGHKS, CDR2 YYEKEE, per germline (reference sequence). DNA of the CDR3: TGTGCCAGCAGCTTGGTAGCTAGCGGGAATGTAGAGACCCAGTACTTC. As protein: CASSLVASGNVETQYF.

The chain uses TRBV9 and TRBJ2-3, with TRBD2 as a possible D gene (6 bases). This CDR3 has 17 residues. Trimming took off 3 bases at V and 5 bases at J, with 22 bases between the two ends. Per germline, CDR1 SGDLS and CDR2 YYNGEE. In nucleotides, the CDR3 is TGTGCCAGCAGCGCGAGGGACTCCCCCCGAGGGGAAGATACGCAGTATTTT. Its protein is CASSARDSPRGEDTQYF.

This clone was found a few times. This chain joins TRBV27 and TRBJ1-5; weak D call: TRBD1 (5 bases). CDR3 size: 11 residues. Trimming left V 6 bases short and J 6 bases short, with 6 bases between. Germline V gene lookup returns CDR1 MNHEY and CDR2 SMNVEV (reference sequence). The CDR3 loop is CASSQGQPQHF. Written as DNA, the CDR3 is TGTGCCAGCAGCCAGGGTCAGCCCCAGCATTTT.

CDR3 nucleotide sequence: TGTGCCAGCAGTGACGAAGGGGGAAGTGGCTACACCTTC. Translation: CASSDEGGSGYTF. The V and J genes are TRBV6-4 and TRBJ1-2, with D tentatively TRBD1 (6 bases). The CDR3 contains 13 residues. CDR1 and CDR2 from the germline V gene are MRHNA and SNTAGT. V lost 2 bases and J 7 bases, leaving 11 bases between the germline ends.